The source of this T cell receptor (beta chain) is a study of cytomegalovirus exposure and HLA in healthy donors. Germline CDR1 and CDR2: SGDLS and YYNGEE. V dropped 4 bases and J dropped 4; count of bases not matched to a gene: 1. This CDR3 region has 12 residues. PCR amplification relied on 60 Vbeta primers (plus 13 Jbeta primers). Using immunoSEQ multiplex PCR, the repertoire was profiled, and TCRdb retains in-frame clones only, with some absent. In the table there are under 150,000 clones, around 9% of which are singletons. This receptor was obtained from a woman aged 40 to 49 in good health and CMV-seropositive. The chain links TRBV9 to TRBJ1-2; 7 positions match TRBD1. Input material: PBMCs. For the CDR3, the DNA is TGTGCCAGCAGCAGGGGGCCCTATGGCTACACCTTC. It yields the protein CASSRGPYGYTF. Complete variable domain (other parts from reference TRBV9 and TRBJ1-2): DSGVTQTPKHLITATGQRVTLRCSPRSGDLSVYWYQQSLDQGLQFLIQYYNGEERAKGNILERFSAQQFPDLHSELNLSSLELGDSALYFCASSRGPYGYTFGSGTRLTVV.